This is a list of T cell receptor beta chains from one sample in a study of T-cell reconstitution after alpha-beta-depleted transplantation in children. A single record per CDR3 protein comes from TCRdb applying MiXCR to the PCR reads. The sample has approximately 130,000 distinct CDR3 sequences, roughly 9% seen once. This material consisted of PBMCs, mostly from graft donor cells, taken 180 days after TCRalphabeta/CD19-depleted stem cell transplant. These receptors originate from a girl under three years old who had a stem cell transplant for combined immunodeficiency, so the T cells may come from the graft donor. Each CDR3 is given with its conserved first and last residue. Fields, in order: D gene, J gene, clone size, V gene, CDR3 protein, CDR3 DNA. A D gene is named only where the DNA matches it firmly. Clone size is stated in some rows and not others, as once, few, many or a class when expanded.

d_gene: NA; j_gene: TRBJ2-5; abundance: many; v_gene: TRBV20-1; CDR3aa: CSTLAGETQYF; CDR3nt: TGCAGTACCCTCGCGGGAGAGACCCAGTACTTC
d_gene: NA; j_gene: TRBJ1-1; abundance: NA; v_gene: TRBV12-3/TRBV12-4; CDR3aa: CASSFKGSTEAFF; CDR3nt: TGTGCCAGCAGTTTTAAGGGAAGCACTGAAGCTTTCTTT
d_gene: TRBD1; j_gene: TRBJ2-1; abundance: NA; v_gene: TRBV5-1; CDR3aa: CASSLTGVHNEQFF; CDR3nt: TGCGCCAGCAGCTTGACAGGGGTCCACAATGAGCAGTTCTTC
d_gene: TRBD2; j_gene: TRBJ2-1; abundance: few; v_gene: TRBV4-1; CDR3aa: CASSLLTSGGDNEQFF; CDR3nt: TGCGCCAGCAGCCTTCTTACTAGCGGGGGGGACAATGAGCAGTTCTTC
d_gene: NA; j_gene: TRBJ2-1; abundance: few; v_gene: TRBV20-1; CDR3aa: CSARDVRQALGEQFF; CDR3nt: TGCAGTGCTAGAGATGTTAGACAGGCCCTCGGTGAGCAGTTCTTC
d_gene: NA; j_gene: TRBJ2-5; abundance: few; v_gene: TRBV7-7; CDR3aa: CASSPDLQETQYF; CDR3nt: TGTGCCAGCAGCCCGGACTTGCAAGAGACCCAGTACTTC
d_gene: TRBD2; j_gene: TRBJ2-1; abundance: many; v_gene: TRBV5-1; CDR3aa: CASSPTSGEGVEQFF; CDR3nt: TGCGCCAGCAGCCCCACTAGCGGAGAGGGGGTTGAGCAGTTCTTC
d_gene: TRBD2; j_gene: TRBJ2-3; abundance: NA; v_gene: TRBV9; CDR3aa: CASSVGTPTLREDGTDTQYF; CDR3nt: TGTGCCAGCAGCGTAGGAACCCCCACCCTGCGGGAGGACGGCACAGATACGCAGTATTTT
d_gene: NA; j_gene: TRBJ2-5; abundance: NA; v_gene: TRBV10-3; CDR3aa: CAISESNSETQYF; CDR3nt: TGTGCCATCAGTGAGTCGAACTCGGAGACCCAGTACTTC
d_gene: NA; j_gene: TRBJ2-7; abundance: NA; v_gene: TRBV7-2; CDR3aa: CASSLVSAGERYEQYF; CDR3nt: TGTGCCAGCAGCTTAGTGAGTGCAGGGGAAAGGTACGAGCAGTACTTC
d_gene: NA; j_gene: TRBJ2-7; abundance: NA; v_gene: TRBV27; CDR3aa: CACSPFRQGRVPSYEQYF; CDR3nt: TGTGCCTGCAGTCCCTTCCGACAGGGGAGGGTCCCATCCTACGAGCAGTACTTC
d_gene: NA; j_gene: TRBJ2-3; abundance: NA; v_gene: TRBV2; CDR3aa: CASSEQGTGTDTQYF; CDR3nt: TGTGCCAGCAGTGAGCAAGGAACCGGCACAGATACGCAGTATTTT